This TCR beta chain was found in a study of T cell responses to AZD1222 COVID-19 vaccine. General study results and limits: Possibly, clonal diversity was underestimated; donors were largely white British and included more females. Variant regions that are unmutated are reportedly the target of nearly half of spike-specific TCRs.

The CDR3 contains 17 residues. Trimming shortened V by 2 bases and J by 6 bases, and 20 bases separated the two germline ends. Looked up from germline, CDR1 is KGHSH and CDR2 is LQKENI. In regard to this clone: The antigen is unknown.

Libraries were prepared by immunoSEQ multiplex PCR; TCRdb keeps only in-frame clonotypes and omits some of them. The table lists under 150,000 clones, about nine tenths of them singletons. Specimen: peripheral blood, collected 28 days after the second AZD1222 dose. The rearrangement links TRBV18 to TRBJ2-1, with TRBD2 as a possible D gene (7 bases). The sequence derives from an adult who received the AZD1222 COVID-19 vaccine. This CDR3 reads CASSPAFSGGIINEQFF. CDR3 DNA sequence: TGTGCCAGCTCACCAGCGTTTTCGGGGGGCATCATCAATGAGCAGTTCTTC.